The 17 T cell receptor beta chains presented below share a single source sample, sequenced in a study of T cell responses to AZD1222 COVID-19 vaccine. The method was immunoSEQ multiplex PCR; TCRdb's version includes in-frame clones alone and lacks a portion of them. The sample contains about 60,000 clones, about 80% of which appear only once. Sequences were derived from peripheral blood, sampled 28 days after the second AZD1222 dose. These receptors were collected from an adult who received the AZD1222 COVID-19 vaccine.

This chain links TRBV7-3 with TRBJ2-1; D call uncertain. The CDR3 contains 15 residues. V was trimmed by 1 base and J by 0 bases, leaving 7 bases between them. Germline-derived CDR1 and CDR2 are SGHTA and FQGTGA. The CDR3, as DNA: TGTGCCAGCAGCTTAAGCGGTGGCTCCTACAATGAGCAGTTCTTC. Encoded protein: CASSLSGGSYNEQFF.

The J gene is TRBJ1-1, the V gene TRBV18; a possible D gene is TRBD1 (5 bases). V gave up 0 bases and J gave up 1 base, with 12 bases separating them. The CDR3 consists of 16 residues. Germline V gives CDR1 KGHSH, CDR2 LQKENI. In DNA, the CDR3 is TGTGCCAGCTCACCACCGTCGGCAGGGACGAACACTGAAGCTTTCTTT. Translation: CASSPPSAGTNTEAFF.

V and J are TRBV28 and TRBJ1-2, with TRBD1 matching over 10 bases. Germline V lookup: CDR1 MDHEN, CDR2 SYDVKM. Trimming cost V 3 bases and J 7 bases; bases outside gene matches: 2. The CDR3 loop spans 13 amino acids. The CDR3 coding sequence is TGTGCCAGCAGTTTGACAGGGGGCCTTGGCTACACCTTC. It codes for CASSLTGGLGYTF.

By its share, this clone is medium-sized. The gene calls are TRBV19 and TRBJ1-5; possibly TRBD1 for D (5 bases). This CDR3 region has 15 residues. The germline V gene has CDR1 LNHDA and CDR2 SQIVND (reference sequence). V lost 2 bases and J lost 2, with 10 bases in between. The CDR3 protein is CASSIRGSGNQPQHF. The CDR3 coding sequence is TGTGCCAGTAGTATAAGGGGTTCCGGCAATCAGCCCCAGCATTTT.

The chain is built from TRBV7-9 and TRBJ1-1; D call uncertain. The CDR3 totals 12 residues. Between the trimmed V and J ends, which lost 3 bases and 7 bases, there was a span of 9 bases. The germline gives CDR1 SEHNR, CDR2 FQNEAQ (reference sequence). The DNA of the CDR3 is TGTGCCAGCAGCTTTACTGATTATGAAGCTTTCTTT. It translates to CASSFTDYEAFF.

The chain carries TRBV2 and TRBJ2-7; D may be TRBD1 (7 bases). This CDR3 spans 13 amino acids. V was pared by 7 bases and J by 1 base, with 11 bases between. The germline V gene has CDR1 SNHLY and CDR2 FYNNEI. CDR3 region: CASKEGASYEQYF. The DNA of the CDR3 is TGTGCCAGCAAGGAGGGGGCTTCCTACGAGCAGTACTTC.

This chain joins TRBV7-9 and TRBJ2-2; 8 bases line up with TRBD2. V was pared by 3 bases and J by 1 base, with 1 base of the junction left unmatched. Germline CDR1 is SEHNR and CDR2 is FQNEAQ (reference sequence). This CDR3 has 15 residues. The CDR3 loop is CASSFLAGNTGELFF. The CDR3 DNA is TGTGCCAGCAGCTTCCTAGCGGGGAACACCGGGGAGCTGTTTTTT.

This clone was seen a few times. The V and J genes are TRBV19 and TRBJ1-2; D gene unclear. Trimming shortened V by 4 bases and J by 0 bases, and 9 bases separated the two germline ends. Germline CDR1 reads LNHDA; CDR2 reads SQIVND (reference sequence). The CDR3 consists of 14 residues. CDR3 coding DNA: TGTGCCAGTAGTAGGCCGGGTCCTAACTATGGCTACACCTTC. Its translation: CASSRPGPNYGYTF.

V gene TRBV7-9 combines with J gene TRBJ2-3, with 12 bases lining up with TRBD1. The CDR3 has 15 residues. The germline V gene has CDR1 SEHNR and CDR2 FQNEAQ (reference sequence). The J segment lost 4 bases and the V segment lost 6 bases, leaving 5 bases of the junction unmatched. This CDR3 reads CASSRGTGGADTQYF. The CDR3 DNA reads TGTGCCAGCAGTCGCGGGACAGGGGGCGCAGATACGCAGTATTTT.

The chain is built from TRBV9 and TRBJ1-1; D unresolved. The germline V gene encodes CDR1 SGDLS and CDR2 YYNGEE. The CDR3 has 13 residues. V shed 0 bases and J shed 1 base, with 4 bases lying between them. The CDR3 nucleotides read TGTGCCAGCAGCGTAGGGGAGAACACTGAAGCTTTCTTT. This gives the protein CASSVGENTEAFF.

The chain employs TRBV2 and TRBJ2-1, with 8 bases lining up with TRBD2. The CDR3 contains 15 residues. The trim removed 3 bases at V and 4 bases at J, leaving 5 bases unmatched. Germline assignment: CDR1 SNHLY and CDR2 FYNNEI. This CDR3 reads CASSEEASGYNEQFF. The CDR3 bases are TGTGCCAGCAGTGAGGAGGCTAGCGGGTACAATGAGCAGTTCTTC. Drawing the rest from reference TRBV2 and TRBJ2-1, the complete variable domain is EPEVTQTPSHQVTQMGQEVILRCVPISNHLYFYWYRQILGQKVEFLVSFYNNEISEKSEIFDDQFSVERPDGSNFTLKIRSTKLEDSAMYFCASSEEASGYNEQFFGPGTRLTVL.

This clone was counted only a few times. V gene TRBV3-1 (or the pseudogene TRBV3-2) combines with J gene TRBJ1-6, with no clear D. CDR3 length equals 12 residues. CDR1 is LGHDT and CDR2 is YNNKEL in the germline V gene (reference sequence). V shed 4 bases and J shed 14 bases, with 12 bases lying between them. The CDR3: CASSLMGRTLHF. The CDR3 region has the DNA TGTGCCAGCAGCCTTATGGGAAGAACCCTCCACTTT.

In this sample, this clone turned up once. The chain is built from TRBV13 and TRBJ2-7, with 11 bases matching TRBD1. From germline, CDR1 is PRHDT and CDR2 FYEKMQ (reference sequence). The CDR3 covers 15 residues. Trimming took 5 bases from V and 5 from J; bases not matched to a gene: 8. The CDR3 spells CASSLAWTGGDEQYF. CDR3 bases: TGTGCCAGCAGCCTAGCATGGACAGGGGGCGACGAGCAGTACTTC.

This chain's CDR3 is CASSLGWGSSGNTIYF. In nucleotides, the CDR3 is TGCGCCAGCAGCTTGGGGTGGGGGAGTTCTGGAAACACCATATATTTT. The chain recombines TRBV5-1 with TRBJ1-3, with a tentative D call TRBD1 (5 bases). V was clipped by 0 bases and J by 1 base, with 11 bases between them. The CDR3 extends over 16 amino acids. Germline CDR1 and CDR2: SGHRS and YFSETQ. Supplemented by reference TRBV5-1 and TRBJ1-3, the full variable domain reads KAGVTQTPRYLIKTRGQQVTLSCSPISGHRSVSWYQQTPGQGLQFLFEYFSETQRNKGNFPGRFSGRQFSNSRSEMNVSTLELGDSALYLCASSLGWGSSGNTIYFGEGSWLTVV.

The chain recombines TRBV11-3 with TRBJ1-6, with a possible D match to TRBD1 (6 bases). V shed 5 bases and J shed 7 bases, with 12 bases lying between them. The CDR3 is 14 residues long. Germline V gene sequence: CDR1 SGHNT, CDR2 YENEEA. The CDR3 DNA is TGTGCCAGCAGCCGTGCAGGGGAGAATTCACCCCTCCACTTT. Encoded protein: CASSRAGENSPLHF. The full variable domain, in which reference TRBV11-3 and TRBJ1-6 provide the parts outside the CDR3, is EAGVVQSPRYKIIEKKQPVAFWCNPISGHNTLYWYLQNLGQGPELLIRYENEEAVDDSQLPKDRFSAERLKGVDSTLKIQPAELGDSAVYLCASSRAGENSPLHFGNGTRLTVT.

The chain has TRBV7-6 and TRBJ2-7, with 8 bases lining up with TRBD2. Germline CDR1 SGHVS, CDR2 FNYEAQ. Losses at the gene ends were 2 bases for V and 7 bases for J; bases not matched to a gene: 4. This CDR3 has 13 amino acids. The CDR3 protein is CASSLWRGVEQYF. CDR3 nucleotides: TGTGCCAGCAGCTTATGGCGGGGGGTTGAGCAGTACTTC. The whole variable domain, remainder taken from reference TRBV7-6 and TRBJ2-7, is GAGVSQSPRYKVTKRGQDVALRCDPISGHVSLYWYRQALGQGPEFLTYFNYEAQQDKSGLPNDRFSAERPEGSISTLTIQRTEQRDSAMYRCASSLWRGVEQYFGPGTRLTVT.

This clone was counted a few times. This rearrangement joins TRBV9 to TRBJ1-1, with TRBD1 matching 9 bases. With 0 bases clipped from V and 5 bases from J, the junction kept 5 bases outside the gene matches. The CDR3 totals 15 residues. Germline loops: CDR1 SGDLS, CDR2 YYNGEE. The chain's CDR3 is CASSVGGQGRTEAFF. The DNA for the CDR3 is TGTGCCAGCAGCGTAGGTGGACAGGGGCGAACTGAAGCTTTCTTT.